Shown below are 25 T cell receptor beta chains from a single sample sequenced in a study of blood T cell repertoires in COVID-19. Sequenced by immunoSEQ multiplex PCR; TCRdb stores in-frame clones only, minus some. This table has under 450,000 clones, approximately 84% appearing once. The specimen sequenced was PBMCs or T cells enriched from blood (not recorded which). These receptor sequences come from a woman in her thirties who had recovered from COVID-19.

The sample holds one count of this clone. The chain has TRBV13 and TRBJ2-3, with TRBD2 matching over 7 bases. The CDR3 has 15 amino acids. V shed 2 bases and J 1 base; nucleotides not matched to a gene: 3. From germline, CDR1 is PRHDT and CDR2 FYEKMQ (reference sequence). The CDR3 sequence is CASSLSGLGTDTQYF. CDR3 nucleotides: TGTGCCAGCAGCTTATCAGGACTAGGCACAGATACGCAGTATTTT.

This clone came up a few times. The chain couples TRBV3-1 (or the pseudogene TRBV3-2) to TRBJ2-1; 7 positions match TRBD2. Unmatched junction bases numbered 13, after V lost 1 base and J lost 7 bases. Germline V gives CDR1 LGHDT, CDR2 YNNKEL (reference sequence). This CDR3 is 17 amino acids long. DNA of the CDR3: TGTGCCAGCAGCCAAGTCCTTGGGGGAGGGCAGACGAATGAGCAGTTCTTC. This translates into CASSQVLGGGQTNEQFF.

The V call is TRBV7-6, the J call TRBJ2-7; maybe TRBD2 (5 bases). V was pared by 4 bases and J by 6 bases, with 13 bases between. The CDR3 extends over 13 amino acids. Germline CDR1 is SGHVS and CDR2 is FNYEAQ. As DNA, the CDR3 is TGTGCCAGCAGCTGGGGTTCTGCGGGCGAGCAGTACTTC. Its protein is CASSWGSAGEQYF. Drawing the rest from reference TRBV7-6 and TRBJ2-7, the complete variable domain is GAGVSQSPRYKVTKRGQDVALRCDPISGHVSLYWYRQALGQGPEFLTYFNYEAQQDKSGLPNDRFSAERPEGSISTLTIQRTEQRDSAMYRCASSWGSAGEQYFGPGTRLTVT.

This chain connects TRBV5-5 to TRBJ1-1, with 8 bases identical to TRBD1. There are 13 residues in the CDR3. The V and J ends lost 6 bases and 4 bases, in that order; junction bases with no gene match: 5. Looked up from germline, CDR1 is SGHKS and CDR2 is YYEKEE (reference sequence). CDR3 sequence: CASTNGQGTEAFF. The DNA for the CDR3 is TGTGCCAGCACCAACGGACAGGGCACTGAAGCTTTCTTT.

The V call is TRBV6-5, the J call TRBJ2-3; D may be TRBD1 (5 bases). Per germline, CDR1 MNHEY and CDR2 SVGAGI. V was trimmed by 6 bases and J by 8 bases, leaving 12 bases between them. CDR3 length: 12 amino acids. CDR3 amino acids: CASRTGAVTQYF. For the CDR3, the DNA is TGTGCCAGCAGAACAGGTGCGGTTACGCAGTATTTT.

The V call is TRBV7-9, the J call TRBJ1-2; D might be TRBD1 (5 bases). Between the trimmed V and J ends, which lost 5 bases and 3 bases, there was a span of 10 bases. The CDR3 runs 13 residues. Germline lookup yields CDR1 SEHNR and CDR2 FQNEAQ (reference sequence). Here the CDR3 reads CASSPGGYYGYTF. The CDR3 nucleotides read TGTGCCAGCAGCCCCGGGGGATACTATGGCTACACCTTC.

This clone was detected only once. The gene calls are TRBV30 and TRBJ2-5; 9 bases map to TRBD2. The ends lost 3 bases at V and 0 bases at J; junction bases unmatched: 5. CDR1 is GTSNPN, CDR2 SVGIG, per germline (reference sequence). The CDR3 consists of 15 residues. In nucleotides, the CDR3 is TGTGCCTGGAGCGGGCGGGGGGGCTACCAAGAGACCCAGTACTTC. Its protein product is CAWSGRGGYQETQYF.

This clone was counted a few times. The gene calls are TRBV7-9 and TRBJ1-6; TRBD1 agrees at 7 bases. CDR1 and CDR2 from the germline V gene are SEHNR and FQNEAQ (reference sequence). The junction had 8 bases not matched to a gene; V was cut back by 5 bases and J by 7 bases. The CDR3 loop spans 15 amino acids. The CDR3 DNA reads as TGTGCCAGCAGCGAACAGGGGCGCACGAATTCACCCCTCCACTTT. This encodes CASSEQGRTNSPLHF.

The chain recombines TRBV28 with TRBJ2-1; 8 positions agree with TRBD1. V was clipped by 8 bases and J by 6 bases; unmatched bases: 3. The CDR3 is 12 residues long. From germline, CDR1 is MDHEN and CDR2 SYDVKM. The CDR3 nucleotides read TGTGCCAGCTTACAGGGGGGCAATGAGCAGTTCTTC. Its protein is CASLQGGNEQFF.

This chain connects TRBV5-4 to TRBJ2-1; 11 bases are a match to TRBD2. Germline CDR1 SGHNT, CDR2 YYREEE (reference sequence). Unmatched junction bases numbered 7, after V lost 4 bases and J lost 7 bases. The CDR3 is 15 residues long. CDR3 in DNA: TGTGCCAGCAGCCCCGGGACTAGCGGTTGGAATGAGCAGTTCTTC. Translation: CASSPGTSGWNEQFF.

CDR3 DNA sequence: TGTGCCAGTAGTATAGACGGGACAGGGTACGGGGAGCTGTTTTTT. Its protein product is CASSIDGTGYGELFF. V usage is TRBV19 and J usage is TRBJ2-2; TRBD1 matches at 9 bases. CDR1 and CDR2 from the germline V gene are LNHDA and SQIVND (reference sequence). This CDR3 region has 15 residues. V dropped 0 bases and J dropped 7; count of bases not matched to a gene: 3.

The J gene is TRBJ1-1, the V gene TRBV25-1, with D perhaps matching TRBD1 (5 bases). CDR3 length: 13 amino acids. Germline V lookup: CDR1 MGHDK, CDR2 SYGVNS. V gave up 2 bases and J gave up 5 bases, with 9 bases separating them. This CDR3 is CASSEGGRTEAFF. CDR3 sequence (DNA): TGTGCCAGCAGTGAAGGGGGGAGGACTGAAGCTTTCTTT.

This clone appeared once. Here the CDR3 reads CASSPALRTGGKDTEAFF. The CDR3 region has the DNA TGTGCCAGCTCACCAGCCCTAAGGACAGGGGGCAAGGACACTGAAGCTTTCTTT. This chain joins TRBV18 and TRBJ1-1; 11 bases map to TRBD1. Germline V lookup: CDR1 KGHSH, CDR2 LQKENI. J gave up 3 bases and V 2 bases, and 11 bases lay outside the gene matches. CDR3 length equals 18 residues.

The genes are TRBV29-1 and TRBJ2-1, with unresolved D. CDR1 and CDR2 from the germline V gene are SQVTM and ANQGSEA. V lost 5 bases, J lost 5 bases, and 10 bases lay in between. This CDR3 comprises 12 residues. Here the CDR3 DNA reads TGCAGCGTTTCCAGATATAACAATGAGCAGTTCTTC. Residues: CSVSRYNNEQFF.

V usage is TRBV7-2 and J usage is TRBJ1-5; 9 bases are a match to TRBD1. The CDR3 loop spans 15 amino acids. After removal of 4 bases from V and 5 bases from J, the junction contained 6 bases not matched to a gene. CDR1 is SGHTA and CDR2 is FQGNSA in the germline V gene. The CDR3 loop reads CASSSAGTGYQPQHF. The CDR3 nucleotides are TGTGCCAGCAGCTCCGCCGGGACAGGGTATCAGCCCCAGCATTTT.

The chain links TRBV9 to TRBJ1-1, with D perhaps TRBD1 (6 bases). With 3 bases removed from V and 4 bases from J, the gap between germline ends came to 10 bases. There are 13 residues in the CDR3. From germline, CDR1 is SGDLS and CDR2 YYNGEE. The CDR3 is CASSAEQGTEAFF. In DNA, the CDR3 is TGTGCCAGCAGCGCCGAACAGGGCACTGAAGCTTTCTTT.

The chain joins TRBV28 to TRBJ2-1; 9 bases agree with TRBD2. CDR3 length: 17 residues. With V trimmed by 3 bases and J by 4 bases, 10 bases remained unmatched. CDR1 and CDR2 from the germline V gene are MDHEN and SYDVKM. Here the CDR3 DNA reads TGTGCCAGCAGTTTTGAAGGCGGGAGGGGGGATTACAATGAGCAGTTCTTC. This codes for CASSFEGGRGDYNEQFF. The full variable domain, with the rest looked up from reference TRBV28 and TRBJ2-1, is DVKVTQSSRYLVKRTGEKVFLECVQDMDHENMFWYRQDPGLGLRLIYFSYDVKMKEKGDIPEGYSVSREKKERFSLILESASTNQTSMYLCASSFEGGRGDYNEQFFGPGTRLTVL.

This sequence joins TRBV5-1 and TRBJ2-7, with D hard to call. The CDR3 has 14 residues. Germline CDR1 and CDR2: SGHRS and YFSETQ. The germline V and J ends were trimmed by 6 bases and 2 bases, with 15 bases remaining between them. The DNA of the CDR3 is TGCGCCAGCACCCCGGTGGTGGGCCCCTACGAGCAGTACTTC. Amino acids: CASTPVVGPYEQYF.

This rearrangement joins TRBV7-2 to TRBJ2-5; 7 bases are a match to TRBD2. The CDR3 covers 15 residues. Germline CDR1 is SGHTA and CDR2 is FQGNSA. V gave up 1 base and J gave up 2 bases; unmatched junction bases: 4. The chain's CDR3 is CASSLGYGGQETQYF. In nucleotides, the CDR3 is TGTGCCAGCAGCTTAGGATACGGGGGGCAAGAGACCCAGTACTTC.

This sequence joins TRBV28 and TRBJ1-5; no definite D call. Trimming cost V 4 bases and J 6 bases, with 7 bases left between them. Germline assignment: CDR1 MDHEN and CDR2 SYDVKM. The CDR3 sequence is 12 residues long. The CDR3, as DNA: TGTGCCAGCAGTTGGAGGGCTCAGCCCCAGCATTTT. Its protein product is CASSWRAQPQHF.

Worth noting for this clone: The same CDR3 can be traced to other DNA sequences in this sample. The chain links TRBV27 to TRBJ1-5; 8 bases are shared with TRBD1. Germline assignment: CDR1 MNHEY and CDR2 SMNVEV (reference sequence). This CDR3 spans 14 amino acids. J gave up 2 bases and V 5 bases, and 2 bases lay outside the gene matches. The CDR3 region is CASSPDRGNQPQHF. The CDR3 DNA reads as TGTGCCAGCAGTCCGGACAGGGGCAATCAGCCCCAGCATTTT.

The chain combines TRBV7-9 with TRBJ2-1; 8 nucleotides align to TRBD2. The CDR3 runs 16 residues. Germline values: CDR1 SEHNR, CDR2 FQNEAQ (reference sequence). With V trimmed by 0 bases and J by 0 bases, 1 base remained unmatched. CDR3 sequence: CASSLALAGSYNEQFF. CDR3 DNA sequence: TGTGCCAGCAGCTTAGCGCTAGCGGGCTCCTACAATGAGCAGTTCTTC.

The chain couples TRBV5-8 to TRBJ2-3, with 9 bases that match TRBD1. The CDR3 runs 15 residues. V lost 1 base, J lost 4 bases, and 4 bases stayed unmatched. CDR1 and CDR2 (germline): SGHTS, YDEGEE. The CDR3 DNA reads as TGTGCCAGCAGCTTGAACCGGGACAGGGCAGATACGCAGTATTTT. Amino acid sequence: CASSLNRDRADTQYF.

This clone was picked up one time. This rearrangement joins TRBV2 to TRBJ2-3, with D maybe TRBD1 (5 bases). The CDR3 consists of 16 residues. Trimming removed 6 bases from V and 0 bases from J, with 16 bases in between. In germline, CDR1 is SNHLY, CDR2 FYNNEI. Written as DNA, the CDR3 is TGTGCCAGCAGCGTAGGACATCCCACTAGCACAGATACGCAGTATTTT. It encodes CASSVGHPTSTDTQYF.

This clone appeared once. The genes are TRBV6-2 or TRBV6-3 and TRBJ1-5, with TRBD1 matching over 11 bases. Per germline, CDR1 MNHEY and CDR2 SVGEGT. This CDR3 region has 16 residues. Unmatched junction bases numbered 6, after V lost 6 bases and J lost 2 bases. The CDR3 DNA follows: TGTGCCAGCAGCGGACAGGGGGCGATAGGCAATCAGCCCCAGCATTTT. This translates into CASSGQGAIGNQPQHF.